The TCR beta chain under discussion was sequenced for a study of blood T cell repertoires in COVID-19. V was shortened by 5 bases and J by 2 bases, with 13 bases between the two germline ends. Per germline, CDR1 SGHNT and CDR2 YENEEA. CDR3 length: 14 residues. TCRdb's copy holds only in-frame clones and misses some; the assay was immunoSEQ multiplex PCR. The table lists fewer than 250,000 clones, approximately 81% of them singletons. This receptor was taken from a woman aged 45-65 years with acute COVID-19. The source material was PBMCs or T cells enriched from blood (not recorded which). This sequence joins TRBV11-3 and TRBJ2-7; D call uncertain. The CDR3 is CASSPSPNAYEQYF. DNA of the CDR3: TGTGCCAGCAGCCCGTCCCCTAACGCCTACGAGCAGTACTTC.